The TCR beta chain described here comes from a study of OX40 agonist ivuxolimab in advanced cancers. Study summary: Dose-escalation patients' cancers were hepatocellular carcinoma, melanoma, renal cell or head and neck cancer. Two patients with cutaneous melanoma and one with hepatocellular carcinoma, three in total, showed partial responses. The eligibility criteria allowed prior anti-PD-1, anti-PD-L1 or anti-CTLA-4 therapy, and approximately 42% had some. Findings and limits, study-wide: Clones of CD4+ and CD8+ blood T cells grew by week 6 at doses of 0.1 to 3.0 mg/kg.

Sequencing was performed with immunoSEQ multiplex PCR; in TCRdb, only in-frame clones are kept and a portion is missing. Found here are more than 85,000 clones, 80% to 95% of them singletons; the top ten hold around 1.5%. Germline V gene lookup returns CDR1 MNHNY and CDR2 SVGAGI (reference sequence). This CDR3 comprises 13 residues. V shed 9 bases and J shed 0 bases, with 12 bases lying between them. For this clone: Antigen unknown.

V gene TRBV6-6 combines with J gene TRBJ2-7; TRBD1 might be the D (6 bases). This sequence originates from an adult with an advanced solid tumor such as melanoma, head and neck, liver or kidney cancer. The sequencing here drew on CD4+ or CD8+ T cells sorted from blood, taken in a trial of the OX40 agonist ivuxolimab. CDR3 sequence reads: CASVRDTSYEQYF. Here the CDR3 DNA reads TGTGCCAGTGTCCGGGACACCTCCTACGAGCAGTACTTC.